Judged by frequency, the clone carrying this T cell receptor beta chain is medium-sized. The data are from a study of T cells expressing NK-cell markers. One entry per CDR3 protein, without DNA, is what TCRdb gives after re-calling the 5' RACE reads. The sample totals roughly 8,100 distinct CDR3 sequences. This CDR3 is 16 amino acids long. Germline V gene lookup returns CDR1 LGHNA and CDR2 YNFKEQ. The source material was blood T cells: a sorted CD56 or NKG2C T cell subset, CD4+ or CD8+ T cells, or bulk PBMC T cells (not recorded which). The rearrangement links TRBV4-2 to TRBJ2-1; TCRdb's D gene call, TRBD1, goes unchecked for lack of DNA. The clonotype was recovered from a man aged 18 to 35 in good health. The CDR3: CASSPTRGQTPYEQFF.